The present entry profiles one T cell receptor beta chain with its context. Antigen specificity is unknown. This same CDR3 is encoded by further DNA sequences in the sample. V was trimmed by 8 bases and J by 6 bases, leaving 20 bases between them. There are 15 residues in the CDR3. Germline V gene lookup returns CDR1 SGHKS and CDR2 YYEKEE (reference sequence). The sample comes from a study of T cell responses to AZD1222 COVID-19 vaccine. Across the whole study: Second-dose intervals of approximately 4 or approximately 12 weeks were pooled.

Study-wide findings and caveats: Among the donors, most were white British and more were female, and clonal diversity was possibly underestimated. At baseline, seropositivity was found in only a handful of AZD1222 recipients.

TCRdb's copy holds only in-frame clones and misses some; the assay was immunoSEQ multiplex PCR. The table records 130,000 to 150,000 clones, around 91% of them present only once. This specimen was peripheral blood, taken on day 0 of AZD1222 vaccination. The V and J genes are TRBV5-5 and TRBJ1-4; D perhaps matches TRBD1 (6 bases). The sequence came from an adult in good health. CDR3 amino acids: CASSPSGGPHEKLFF. In DNA, the CDR3 is TGTGCCAGTAGCCCCAGTGGGGGGCCTCATGAAAAACTGTTTTTT.